This TCR beta chain was captured by sequencing in a study of a mutant IDH1 vaccine in newly diagnosed glioma. CDR3 size: 15 residues. Germline CDR1 LNHDA, CDR2 SQIVND (reference sequence). J gave up 4 bases and V 6 bases, and 8 bases lay outside the gene matches. Using immunoSEQ multiplex PCR, the repertoire was profiled, and TCRdb retains in-frame clones only, with some absent. The table includes 40,000 or so clones, 70% to 90% detected once. Indicated time point: week 5, during vaccination. Doses of 300 ug of mutant IDH1 20-mer peptide were given with topical imiquimod. Concerning this clone itself: Its antigen is still unknown.

The rearrangement joins TRBV19 to TRBJ2-1; TRBD2 matches 8 bases. The starting material was PBMCs, obtained from a glioma patient whose treatment included an IDH1 peptide vaccine. This TCR was sampled from a man aged 40-49 years with glioma. The CDR3: CASRNLRGDYNEQFF. CDR3 nucleotides: TGTGCCAGTAGAAATTTGCGGGGGGATTACAATGAGCAGTTCTTC.